The 26 T cell receptor beta chains given below trace back to one sample, sequenced in a study of OX40 agonist ivuxolimab in advanced cancers. Data came from immunoSEQ multiplex PCR; TCRdb stores just in-frame clones and leaves some out. The sample lists 75,000 or so clones; 84% were seen once. The starting material was CD4+ or CD8+ T cells sorted from blood, obtained in a trial of the OX40 agonist ivuxolimab. These receptors were obtained from an adult with an advanced solid tumor such as melanoma, head and neck, liver or kidney cancer.

The rearrangement uses TRBV2 and TRBJ2-7, with 10 bases that match TRBD1. The V gene end was trimmed by 6 bases and the J gene end by 6 bases; junction bases not matched to a gene: 5. CDR3 size: 13 residues. The germline V gene encodes CDR1 SNHLY and CDR2 FYNNEI. The DNA of the CDR3 is TGTGCCAGCAGCGGGACAGGGGCCGGCGAGCAGTACTTC. This translates into CASSGTGAGEQYF.

The rearrangement uses TRBV5-4 and TRBJ2-3; D may match TRBD1 or TRBD2 (6 bases each). Trimming stripped 1 base from V and 5 bases from J, with 11 bases between. This CDR3 has 14 amino acids. CDR1 is SGHNT and CDR2 is YYREEE in the germline V gene (reference sequence). As DNA, the CDR3 is TGTGCCAGCAGCTTGCACGGAGGGGGAGATACGCAGTATTTT. Amino acid sequence: CASSLHGGGDTQYF.

The chain is built from TRBV10-3 and TRBJ2-5, with D possibly being TRBD2 (6 bases). The length of the CDR3 is 15 residues. In germline, CDR1 is ENHRY, CDR2 SYGVKD. V gave up 5 bases and J gave up 4 bases, with 17 bases separating them. CDR3 sequence: CAISRPGAEGETQYF. CDR3 coding DNA: TGTGCCATCAGTCGCCCCGGGGCGGAGGGAGAGACCCAGTACTTC.

The chain uses TRBV11-2 and TRBJ1-1; 7 positions match TRBD1. CDR3 length: 15 residues. The germline V gene encodes CDR1 SGHAT and CDR2 FQNNGV. Trimming cost V 5 bases and J 1 base; bases outside gene matches: 7. CDR3 nucleotide sequence: TGTGCCAGCAGCACTCCCGGGACAGAGAACACTGAAGCTTTCTTT. This codes for CASSTPGTENTEAFF.

The chain links TRBV11-3 to TRBJ2-3, with D maybe TRBD2 (6 bases). The CDR3 runs to 15 residues. The V end was cut by 4 bases, the J end by 6 bases, with 17 bases between. Germline assignment: CDR1 SGHNT and CDR2 YENEEA. In nucleotides, the CDR3 is TGTGCCAGCAGCTCCGTAGCGGCCGGTGGGGATACGCAGTATTTT. It translates to CASSSVAAGGDTQYF.

The chain is built from TRBV15 and TRBJ2-3, with TRBD1 matching 9 bases. Trimming took 0 bases from V and 3 from J; bases not matched to a gene: 7. Germline values: CDR1 LNHNV, CDR2 YYDKDF (reference sequence). The CDR3 is 17 residues long. CDR3 loop: CATSRDSGTGWTDTQYF. The CDR3, as DNA: TGTGCCACCAGCAGAGACTCCGGGACAGGGTGGACAGATACGCAGTATTTT.

The chain combines TRBV4-1 with TRBJ2-1; TRBD1 or TRBD2 may be the D gene (6 bases each). This CDR3 has 16 residues. Trimming pared 0 bases from V and 2 bases from J, leaving 11 bases between. Germline V CDR1 and CDR2: MGHRA, YSYEKL. CDR3 in DNA: TGCGCCAGCAGCCAAGATCCGGGGGCCCCCTACAATGAGCAGTTCTTC. Encoded protein: CASSQDPGAPYNEQFF.

The chain joins TRBV19 to TRBJ2-5; possibly TRBD1 for D (5 bases). Germline CDR1 reads LNHDA; CDR2 reads SQIVND (reference sequence). The CDR3 totals 16 residues. Trimming took off 4 bases at V and 1 base at J, with 16 bases between the two ends. The CDR3: CASSNGPGRVQETQYF. In DNA form, the CDR3 reads TGTGCCAGTAGTAACGGGCCGGGCAGGGTCCAAGAGACCCAGTACTTC.

The chain has TRBV2 and TRBJ2-1; no clear D gene. CDR3 length equals 12 residues. Trimming stripped 8 bases from V and 0 bases from J, with 5 bases between. Germline-derived CDR1 and CDR2 are SNHLY and FYNNEI. The CDR3 DNA follows: TGTGCCAGCGGCATCTCCTACAATGAGCAGTTCTTC. It is translated as CASGISYNEQFF.

This chain joins TRBV28 and TRBJ2-7, with D possibly matching TRBD2 (5 bases). The CDR3 has 13 amino acids. Germline CDR1 reads MDHEN; CDR2 reads SYDVKM. The V end lost 6 bases, the J end lost 4 bases, and 13 bases lay between the germline ends. The CDR3 bases are TGTGCCAGCAGATTGACTTCGGGATACGAGCAGTACTTC. It encodes CASRLTSGYEQYF.

The chain combines TRBV19 with TRBJ1-2; D is uncertain. The V gene lost 1 base and the J gene lost 2 bases, with 8 bases spanning the gap. CDR1 and CDR2 (germline): LNHDA, SQIVND (reference sequence). The CDR3 totals 14 residues. The CDR3 here is CASSIGAGNYGYTF. In nucleotides, the CDR3 is TGTGCCAGTAGTATAGGGGCCGGAAACTATGGCTACACCTTC. The complete variable domain, with remaining parts taken from reference TRBV19 and TRBJ1-2, reads DGGITQSPKYLFRKEGQNVTLSCEQNLNHDAMYWYRQDPGQGLRLIYYSQIVNDFQKGDIAEGYSVSREKKESFPLTVTSAQKNPTAFYLCASSIGAGNYGYTFGSGTRLTVV.

The rearrangement joins TRBV19 to TRBJ1-1; 7 bases are a match to TRBD1. Looked up from germline, CDR1 is LNHDA and CDR2 is SQIVND (reference sequence). V trimming: 6 bases; J trimming: 3 bases; junction bases outside the gene matches: 10. CDR3 length: 15 residues. The CDR3 protein is CASSPGQGVYTEAFF. DNA of the CDR3: TGTGCCAGTAGCCCCGGGCAGGGGGTATACACTGAAGCTTTCTTT.

The chain employs TRBV6-6 and TRBJ1-1; D is ambiguous. The CDR3 length is 15 residues. V was trimmed by 0 bases and J by 1 base, leaving 9 bases between them. Germline V gene sequence: CDR1 MNHNY, CDR2 SVGAGI (reference sequence). The CDR3: CASSYSREENTEAFF. In DNA, the CDR3 is TGTGCCAGCAGTTACTCGAGGGAGGAGAACACTGAAGCTTTCTTT.

The chain links TRBV6-5 to TRBJ2-6, with D tentatively TRBD1 (5 bases). The CDR3 contains 16 residues. Looked up from germline, CDR1 is MNHEY and CDR2 is SVGAGI. V gave up 0 bases and J gave up 5 bases, with 11 bases separating them. The CDR3 region has the DNA TGTGCCAGCAGTTACTCTCAGGGTTCTAGGGCCAACGTCCTGACTTTC. Its protein is CASSYSQGSRANVLTF.

In its sample, this clone was seen once. The chain links TRBV6-6 to TRBJ1-2; 9 bases fit TRBD1. CDR1 MNHNY and CDR2 SVGAGI come from the germline V gene (reference sequence). With V trimmed by 5 bases and J by 3 bases, 4 bases remained unmatched. This CDR3 is 14 amino acids long. The CDR3 spells CASSPGTGHYGYTF. CDR3 nucleotides: TGTGCCAGCAGTCCTGGGACAGGGCACTATGGCTACACCTTC.

A note on this clone: The junction departs from germline at one end; a sequencing error may be responsible. The gene calls are TRBV10-3 and TRBJ1-2; perhaps TRBD1 as D (6 bases). The germline CDR1 and CDR2 sequences are ENHRY and SYGVKD. The CDR3 extends over 17 amino acids. The CDR3 here is CASSEEFTWGTIKGYTF. The CDR3 coding sequence is TGTGCCAGCAGTGAAGAATTCACATGGGGGACAATAAAAGGCTACACCTTC.

This chain links TRBV9 with TRBJ2-3; 11 bases fit TRBD2. J lost 3 bases, V lost 4 bases, and 22 bases had no gene match. This CDR3 contains 21 residues. Germline CDR1 SGDLS, CDR2 YYNGEE. Written as DNA, the CDR3 is TGTGCCAGCAGCCTCAGCCCGGGGACTAGCGGCTACCGGAGGGATACAGATACGCAGTATTTT. Translated: CASSLSPGTSGYRRDTDTQYF.

The V call is TRBV6-5, the J call TRBJ2-7, with TRBD1 matching over 7 bases. Germline V gives CDR1 MNHEY, CDR2 SVGAGI. CDR3 length: 15 residues. J gave up 4 bases and V 2 bases, and 8 bases lay outside the gene matches. CDR3 bases: TGTGCCAGCAGTTACCCTCGACAGGGTAGGTACGAGCAGTACTTC. This codes for CASSYPRQGRYEQYF.

This sequence joins TRBV10-3 and TRBJ2-1; the D is unclear. The CDR3 runs to 13 residues. Germline CDR1 reads ENHRY; CDR2 reads SYGVKD. V dropped 7 bases and J dropped 4 bases, with 11 bases sitting between them. CDR3 loop: CAITEMGYNEQFF. The CDR3 DNA is TGTGCCATCACAGAGATGGGTTACAATGAGCAGTTCTTC.

This chain joins TRBV10-1 and TRBJ2-7, with D perhaps TRBD2 (6 bases). V lost 10 bases and J 0 bases, leaving 16 bases between the germline ends. Germline V gene lookup returns CDR1 WNHNN and CDR2 SYGVQD (reference sequence). The CDR3 loop spans 14 amino acids. CDR3 DNA sequence: TGCGCCACCCCCCGAGATAGCGGCTCCTACGAGCAGTACTTC. The encoded protein is CATPRDSGSYEQYF.

The chain joins TRBV5-6 to TRBJ1-6; a possible D gene is TRBD1 (5 bases). The CDR3 runs 15 residues. Between the trimmed V and J ends, which lost 4 bases and 8 bases, there was a span of 16 bases. Germline values: CDR1 SGHDT, CDR2 YYEEEE. As DNA, the CDR3 is TGTGCCAGCAGCACACTCGGGACTGGAGATTCACCCCTCCACTTT. This translates into CASSTLGTGDSPLHF.

The rearrangement uses TRBV7-9 and TRBJ1-1; D may be TRBD1 (6 bases). The CDR3 consists of 15 residues. V was shortened by 2 bases and J by 2 bases, with 12 bases between the two germline ends. From germline, CDR1 is SEHNR and CDR2 FQNEAQ (reference sequence). In DNA form, the CDR3 reads TGTGCCAGCAGCTTAAAGGCAGGGGTCAACACTGAAGCTTTCTTT. Amino acids: CASSLKAGVNTEAFF.

The chain uses TRBV7-8 and TRBJ2-2; 7 bases align to TRBD2. The CDR3 sequence is 15 residues long. Germline V CDR1 and CDR2: SGHVS, FQNEAQ. J gave up 5 bases and V 8 bases, and 11 bases lay outside the gene matches. In nucleotides, the CDR3 is TGTGCCAGCGGTTGGGGAGGGCCCGGTACCGGGGAGCTGTTTTTT. Amino acid sequence: CASGWGGPGTGELFF.

This chain's CDR3 is CASSPSFGVEQYF. CDR3 nucleotide sequence: TGTGCCAGCAGTCCTTCGTTCGGGGTCGAGCAGTACTTC. The V and J genes are TRBV11-1 and TRBJ2-7; D may be TRBD2 (5 bases). The germline CDR1 and CDR2 sequences are SGHAT and FQDESV (reference sequence). Between the trimmed V and J ends, which lost 6 bases and 6 bases, there was a span of 15 bases. There are 13 residues in the CDR3.

This sequence joins TRBV4-3 and TRBJ2-1; D is unresolved. Germline CDR1 and CDR2: LGHNA and YSLEER. Trimming pared 0 bases from V and 0 bases from J, leaving 6 bases between. The CDR3 runs to 15 residues. CDR3 DNA: TGCGCCAGCAGCCAAGAAGGCTTCTCCTACAATGAGCAGTTCTTC. The encoded protein is CASSQEGFSYNEQFF.

This clone was recorded a few times. The genes are TRBV19 and TRBJ2-7, with unresolved D. Germline V CDR1 and CDR2: LNHDA, SQIVND (reference sequence). This CDR3 is built from 11 residues. V gave up 3 bases and J gave up 5 bases, with 5 bases separating them. The DNA for the CDR3 is TGTGCCAGTAGTATCCGGAACGAGCAGTACTTC. Translating gives CASSIRNEQYF.